Presented here are 17 T cell receptor beta chains from one specimen sequenced in a study of lymphopenia after photon versus proton radiotherapy. TCRdb keeps only in-frame clones here, not all; method: immunoSEQ multiplex PCR. The data show some 7,000 clones, with over 65% seen just once and roughly 48% held by the top ten. Sequenced here: peripheral blood, sampled from a patient treated with photon-based radiotherapy. These receptors all stem from a man under 40 with gastric cancer.

This chain connects TRBV5-1 to TRBJ1-1; possible D gene TRBD1, 5 bases. This CDR3 has 14 amino acids. Trimming stripped 2 bases from V and 2 bases from J, with 10 bases between. Germline lookup yields CDR1 SGHRS and CDR2 YFSETQ. As DNA, the CDR3 is TGCGCCAGCAGCTTAACAGGAGCCAACACTGAAGCTTTCTTT. Its translation: CASSLTGANTEAFF.

A few counts support this clone. This sequence joins TRBV5-6 and TRBJ2-3, with 8 bases matching TRBD1. The J segment lost 3 bases and the V segment lost 0 bases, leaving 6 bases of the junction unmatched. This CDR3 is built from 16 residues. CDR1 is SGHDT, CDR2 YYEEEE, per germline. The CDR3 reads CASSLGFDRGTDTQYF. CDR3 in DNA: TGTGCCAGCAGCTTGGGTTTTGACAGGGGTACAGATACGCAGTATTTT.

This clone was found once. V and J are TRBV7-9 and TRBJ1-5, with D maybe TRBD1 (5 bases). Looked up from germline, CDR1 is SEHNR and CDR2 is FQNEAQ (reference sequence). The CDR3 extends over 14 amino acids. Trimming took 3 bases from V and 6 from J, leaving 12 bases between them. The CDR3 DNA is TGTGCCAGCAGCTTGCAGGGTTTCGGTCAGCCCCAGCATTTT. Its translation: CASSLQGFGQPQHF.

The rearrangement links TRBV10-2 to TRBJ2-1; TRBD2 agrees at 8 bases. J lost 3 bases, V lost 6 bases, and 10 bases had no gene match. This CDR3 has 16 amino acids. CDR1 is WSHSY, CDR2 SAAADI, per germline. The DNA for the CDR3 is TGCGCCAGCAGCCCCTCGCGGACTAGCAGCTACAATGAGCAGTTCTTC. This sequence encodes CASSPSRTSSYNEQFF.

The DNA for the CDR3 is TGTGCCAGCTTGGACAGCCCTAACACTGAAGCTTTCTTT. It specifies CASLDSPNTEAFF. The rearrangement joins TRBV2 to TRBJ1-1, with a weak D call TRBD1 (6 bases). Germline CDR1 is SNHLY and CDR2 is FYNNEI. Trimming took 8 bases from V and 2 from J, leaving 12 bases between them. The CDR3 covers 13 residues.

This clone was seen once. The rearrangement joins TRBV5-1 to TRBJ2-7; D perhaps matches TRBD1 (6 bases). Germline lookup yields CDR1 SGHRS and CDR2 YFSETQ. This CDR3 has 12 residues. Trimming took 0 bases from V and 5 from J, leaving 6 bases between them. This chain's CDR3 is CASSLDRDEQYF. The CDR3 region has the DNA TGCGCCAGCAGCTTGGACAGGGACGAGCAGTACTTC.

The rearrangement links TRBV5-6 to TRBJ2-3; D is uncertain. CDR1 and CDR2 from the germline V gene are SGHDT and YYEEEE. Trimming stripped 1 base from V and 3 bases from J, with 6 bases between. The CDR3 has 13 amino acids. This CDR3 reads CASSLMGTDTQYF. As DNA, the CDR3 is TGTGCCAGCAGCTTGATGGGGACAGATACGCAGTATTTT.

The chain links TRBV19 to TRBJ2-2; a weak D match, TRBD1 (6 bases). CDR1 and CDR2 from the germline V gene are LNHDA and SQIVND (reference sequence). This CDR3 contains 15 residues. V shed 7 bases and J shed 2 bases, with 14 bases lying between them. CDR3 sequence (DNA): TGTGCCAGTACCACCGGGACAACTAACACCGGGGAGCTGTTTTTT. It codes for CASTTGTTNTGELFF.

V gene TRBV18 combines with J gene TRBJ2-2; TRBD1 matches 8 bases. V shed 6 bases, J shed 1 base, and the junction held 4 bases outside the gene matches. The germline V gene has CDR1 KGHSH and CDR2 LQKENI. The CDR3 length is 15 residues. CDR3 sequence: CASSPDRGNTGELFF. The CDR3 DNA is TGTGCCAGCTCCCCAGACAGGGGGAACACCGGGGAGCTGTTTTTT.

This chain joins TRBV9 and TRBJ2-3; 13 bases are a match to TRBD2. This CDR3 is built from 18 residues. Per the germline V gene, CDR1 is SGDLS and CDR2 is YYNGEE. J lost 2 bases, V lost 3 bases, and 9 bases had no gene match. Here the CDR3 DNA reads TGTGCCAGCAGCGGGAGACTAGCGGGGGGAAAAGACACAGATACGCAGTATTTT. It translates to CASSGRLAGGKDTDTQYF.

The chain recombines TRBV14 with TRBJ1-5; a weak D match, TRBD1 (6 bases). This CDR3 is built from 14 residues. V was shortened by 4 bases and J by 6 bases, with 13 bases between the two germline ends. CDR1 and CDR2 from the germline V gene are SGHDN and FVKESK. The CDR3 region is CASSPTGGAQPQHF. As DNA, the CDR3 is TGTGCCAGCAGCCCGACTGGGGGGGCTCAGCCCCAGCATTTT.

This sequence joins TRBV6-5 and TRBJ1-2; 8 bases align to TRBD1. Per germline, CDR1 MNHEY and CDR2 SVGAGI. The CDR3 length is 14 residues. Losses at the gene ends were 8 bases for V and 2 bases for J; bases not matched to a gene: 7. As DNA, the CDR3 is TGTGCCAGCCTCCGGTCAGGGGGCAACTATGGCTACACCTTC. Amino acids: CASLRSGGNYGYTF.

The chain carries TRBV7-2 and TRBJ1-1, with D perhaps matching TRBD1 (5 bases). Trimming pared 1 base from V and 1 base from J, leaving 10 bases between. The CDR3 is 15 residues long. Germline CDR1 reads SGHTA; CDR2 reads FQGNSA. The CDR3 region is CASSLGPGRNTEAFF. The CDR3 DNA reads TGTGCCAGCAGCTTAGGTCCAGGGAGGAACACTGAAGCTTTCTTT.

V is TRBV11-2 and J is TRBJ2-4; D remains unclear. The CDR3 covers 16 residues. CDR1 SGHAT and CDR2 FQNNGV come from the germline V gene. V lost 2 bases and J 5 bases, leaving 16 bases between the germline ends. CDR3 coding DNA: TGTGCCAGCAGCTTATGGGGAATGGGGATGGAAAACATTCAGTACTTC. Translated, it gives CASSLWGMGMENIQYF.

The J gene is TRBJ2-7, the V gene TRBV15, with TRBD1 matching over 7 bases. The CDR3 contains 14 residues. Germline V gene sequence: CDR1 LNHNV, CDR2 YYDKDF (reference sequence). V trimming: 5 bases; J trimming: 4 bases; junction bases outside the gene matches: 8. The CDR3 loop reads CATSEVDRKYEQYF. The CDR3 DNA reads as TGTGCCACCAGCGAAGTGGACAGGAAGTACGAGCAGTACTTC.

The chain joins TRBV7-6 to TRBJ2-1, with 11 bases identical to TRBD2. J was trimmed by 7 bases and V by 5 bases; bases with no gene match: 13. This CDR3 region has 17 residues. Germline values: CDR1 SGHVS, CDR2 FNYEAQ. The DNA for the CDR3 is TGTGCCAGCAGCCCCCTACCCGGGACTAGCGGAAATAATGAGCAGTTCTTC. This sequence encodes CASSPLPGTSGNNEQFF.

There are a few counts of this clone. The gene calls are TRBV2 and TRBJ1-5; the match to TRBD1 covers 7 bases. Germline-derived CDR1 and CDR2 are SNHLY and FYNNEI. The CDR3 is 15 amino acids. Trimming took 1 base from V and 4 from J; bases not matched to a gene: 4. The CDR3 nucleotides read TGTGCCAGCAGTGAAGAGATGACAGGGAATCAGCCCCAGCATTTT. Its translation: CASSEEMTGNQPQHF. Variable domain in full (rest from reference TRBV2 and TRBJ1-5): EPEVTQTPSHQVTQMGQEVILRCVPISNHLYFYWYRQILGQKVEFLVSFYNNEISEKSEIFDDQFSVERPDGSNFTLKIRSTKLEDSAMYFCASSEEMTGNQPQHFGDGTRLSIL.